This is a list of T cell receptor beta chains from one sample in a study of beta chain features in type 1 diabetes. This table comes from immunoSEQ multiplex PCR, and its TCRdb copy is limited to in-frame clones, with some not included. The data show tens of thousands of clones, over 60% seen once. Sequencing was performed on Tregs from blood. These receptor sequences come from a woman younger than 30 with type 1 diabetes. Each CDR3 is given with its conserved first and last residue. Each record gives: J gene, clone size, D gene, V gene, CDR3 protein, CDR3 DNA. A D gene is named only where the DNA matches it firmly. Not all rows give a size; the values are once, few, many and, for expanded clones, a class.

TRBJ1-5 . TRBD1 TRBV7-2 CASSPTTGAGQPQHF TGTGCCAGCAGCCCTACGACAGGGGCTGGGCAGCCCCAGCATTTT
TRBJ2-2 . . TRBV11-1 CASSFRVRGSGELFF TGTGCCAGCAGCTTCCGGGTCAGGGGATCCGGGGAGCTGTTTTTT
TRBJ2-3 . TRBD1 TRBV18 CASSPPMGQRTDTQYF TGTGCCAGCTCACCACCGATGGGACAGCGCACAGATACGCAGTATTTT
TRBJ2-7 . TRBD1 TRBV5-5 CASSSWTGVSYEQYF TGTGCCAGCAGCTCCTGGACAGGGGTGTCCTACGAGCAGTACTTC
TRBJ2-1 . . TRBV5-1 CASSLGQYNEQFF TGCGCCAGCAGCTTGGGACAGTACAATGAGCAGTTCTTC
TRBJ2-4 . . TRBV6-1 CASSEVSSGRGIQYF TGTGCCAGCAGTGAAGTTTCGTCAGGCCGGGGCATTCAGTACTTC
TRBJ2-7 few . TRBV5-1 CASSFFTGPTYEQYF TGCGCCAGCAGCTTCTTTACAGGGCCAACCTACGAGCAGTACTTC
TRBJ2-3 . TRBD2 TRBV28 CASSQYGRAPDTQYF TGTGCCAGCAGCCAGTACGGGAGGGCCCCAGATACGCAGTATTTT
TRBJ2-7 few TRBD1 TRBV6-1 CASYLSGGHEQYF TGTGCCAGTTACCTTTCAGGGGGCCACGAGCAGTACTTC
TRBJ2-5 . . TRBV5-1 CASKPELTGTWETQYF TGCGCCAGCAAGCCTGAATTGACAGGGACTTGGGAGACCCAGTACTTC
TRBJ2-3 . TRBD2 TRBV5-1 CASSSMIRTSGTDTQYF TGCGCCAGCAGCTCGATGATTCGGACTAGCGGGACAGATACGCAGTATTTT
TRBJ1-6 once . TRBV27 CASSFEFASSYNSPLHF TGTGCCAGCAGTTTTGAGTTCGCTAGCTCCTATAATTCACCCCTCCACTTT
TRBJ1-3 . TRBD1 TRBV9 CASSVEGARGNTIYF TGTGCCAGCAGCGTAGAGGGGGCCCGGGGAAACACCATATATTTT
TRBJ2-7 . . TRBV7-2 CASSLWGEVEQYF TGTGCCAGCAGCTTGTGGGGGGAAGTCGAGCAGTACTTC
TRBJ1-1 . . TRBV5-1 CASSSGGSSFF TGCGCCAGCAGCTCGGGGGGTTCGTCTTTCTTT
TRBJ2-7 . . TRBV5-1 CASSEPGGEQYF TGCGCCAGCAGCGAGCCCGGGGGCGAGCAGTACTTC
TRBJ2-5 . . TRBV10-3 CAIREGQTETQYF TGTGCCATCAGAGAAGGACAAACGGAGACCCAGTACTTC
TRBJ1-5 . . TRBV2 CASSPDGPEEPQHF TGTGCCAGCAGTCCTGACGGGCCGGAGGAGCCCCAGCATTTT
TRBJ2-7 once . TRBV4-1 CASSPDRTYEQYF TGCGCCAGCAGCCCGGACAGAACCTACGAGCAGTACTTC
TRBJ1-1 . TRBD1 TRBV2 CASREQGVMNTEAFF TGTGCCAGCAGGGAGCAGGGGGTCATGAACACTGAAGCTTTCTTT
TRBJ2-7 . TRBD2 TRBV4-2 CASSLGLAGIHEQYF TGTGCCAGCAGCCTCGGACTAGCGGGAATTCACGAGCAGTACTTC
TRBJ2-1 . TRBD2 TRBV4-2 CASSQEASGRSNEQFF TGTGCCAGCAGCCAAGAAGCTAGCGGGAGGTCGAATGAGCAGTTCTTC
TRBJ2-1 . . TRBV4-3 CASSAAAGTPQFF TGCGCCAGCAGCGCTGCCGCCGGGACTCCGCAGTTCTTC
TRBJ1-1 . . TRBV15 CATSRTPGMGGTEAFF TGTGCCACCAGCAGAACTCCAGGGATGGGAGGCACTGAAGCTTTCTTT
TRBJ1-5 . TRBD1 TRBV14 CASYRPTGDSQPQHF TGTGCCAGCTATCGGCCTACAGGGGATAGCCAGCCCCAGCATTTT
TRBJ2-6 . . TRBV11-2 CASSPPGSGANVLTF TGTGCCAGCAGCCCCCCGGGCTCTGGGGCCAACGTCCTGACTTTC
TRBJ2-5 . . TRBV6-1 CASSVQGETQYF TGTGCCAGCAGCGTCCAGGGCGAGACCCAGTACTTC
TRBJ2-3 . TRBD2 TRBV6-1 CASRRLSGSTDTQYF TGTGCCAGCAGACGTCTTAGCGGGAGTACAGATACGCAGTATTTT
TRBJ2-7 . . TRBV9 CASSVAGFQDEQYF TGTGCCAGCAGCGTGGCCGGGTTCCAAGACGAGCAGTACTTC
TRBJ2-1 . . TRBV4-1 CASSQREPPEGSNEQFF TGCGCCAGCAGCCAGAGAGAGCCTCCAGAGGGTTCGAATGAGCAGTTCTTC
TRBJ2-3 . . TRBV28 CASRRRVLWADTQYF TGTGCCAGCAGGAGGAGGGTCTTGTGGGCCGATACGCAGTATTTT
TRBJ2-1 few TRBD2 TRBV6-6 CASSSGPGGYNEQFF TGTGCCAGCAGTTCAGGGCCGGGGGGGTACAATGAGCAGTTCTTC
TRBJ1-1 few . TRBV7-2 CASSPRGGNTEAFF TGTGCCAGCAGCCCCCGAGGTGGGAACACTGAAGCTTTCTTT
TRBJ2-7 few . TRBV29-1 CSVGGSGEQYF TGCAGCGTTGGCGGGTCTGGAGAGCAGTACTTC
TRBJ1-1 . . TRBV5-1 CASSGAGRLNTEAFF TGCGCCAGCAGCGGAGCGGGACGGCTGAACACTGAAGCTTTCTTT
TRBJ2-7 few . TRBV7-2 CASSLVTSQYEQYF TGTGCCAGCAGCTTAGTTACTAGTCAGTACGAGCAGTACTTC
TRBJ1-1 . . TRBV28 CASSLVAENTEAFF TGTGCCAGCAGTTTGGTGGCGGAGAACACTGAAGCTTTCTTT
TRBJ2-5 . . TRBV7-9 CASSRRATGAGETQYF TGTGCCAGCAGCCGGCGTGCAACCGGAGCGGGAGAGACCCAGTACTTC
TRBJ2-7 . . TRBV14 CASSQGVNSLSYEQYF TGTGCCAGCAGCCAAGGCGTCAACAGCCTCTCCTACGAGCAGTACTTC
TRBJ2-2 once . TRBV7-2 CASSLVKGGTGELFF TGTGCCAGCAGCTTAGTTAAAGGGGGCACCGGGGAGCTGTTTTTT
TRBJ1-2 . . TRBV4-3 CASSQTGNRLNGYTF TGCGCCAGCAGCCAAACAGGGAACCGGCTTAATGGCTACACCTTC
TRBJ1-2 . TRBD1 TRBV19 CASSGDRGREGYTF TGTGCCAGTAGCGGGGACAGGGGGCGAGAAGGCTACACCTTC
TRBJ2-3 . . TRBV28 CAHQRSSTDTQYF TGTGCCCACCAGCGGAGCTCCACAGATACGCAGTATTTT
TRBJ2-1 . TRBD2 TRBV5-4 CASSLLAGGGNEQFF TGTGCCAGCAGCTTGTTAGCGGGGGGCGGGAATGAGCAGTTCTTC
TRBJ2-1 . . TRBV7-2 CASSPQRAAYNEQFF TGTGCCAGCAGCCCCCAGCGGGCTGCCTACAATGAGCAGTTCTTC
TRBJ2-2 few TRBD2 TRBV7-2 CASSRARPAGGVNGGELFF TGTGCCAGCAGCCGCGCCCGGCCAGCGGGGGGGGTTAACGGCGGGGAGCTGTTTTTT
TRBJ1-6 . TRBD1 TRBV30 CAWSVLETGGSPLHF TGTGCCTGGAGTGTACTGGAGACAGGGGGTTCACCCCTCCACTTT
TRBJ1-2 . TRBD1 TRBV9 CASSAQGAYGYTF TGTGCCAGCAGCGCCCAGGGGGCTTATGGCTACACCTTC
TRBJ1-1 . . TRBV11-3 CASSLGGDLNTEAFF TGTGCCAGCAGCTTAGGGGGGGACCTGAACACTGAAGCTTTCTTT
TRBJ2-1 . . TRBV11-2 CASSPPPGNEQFF TGTGCCAGCAGCCCCCCTCCCGGGAATGAGCAGTTCTTC
TRBJ1-2 . TRBD1 TRBV29-1 CSVEDRRYGYTF TGCAGCGTTGAGGACAGGCGCTATGGCTACACCTTC
TRBJ2-7 . . TRBV29-1 CSVGGAGEQYF TGCAGCGTTGGCGGGGCCGGGGAGCAGTACTTC
TRBJ2-1 . . TRBV2 CASSGSGSLLNEQFF TGTGCCAGCAGTGGAAGCGGAAGCCTCTTGAATGAGCAGTTCTTC
TRBJ2-7 . TRBD1 TRBV5-1 CASSLRQGSTYEQYF TGCGCCAGCAGCTTGCGACAGGGGTCAACCTACGAGCAGTACTTC